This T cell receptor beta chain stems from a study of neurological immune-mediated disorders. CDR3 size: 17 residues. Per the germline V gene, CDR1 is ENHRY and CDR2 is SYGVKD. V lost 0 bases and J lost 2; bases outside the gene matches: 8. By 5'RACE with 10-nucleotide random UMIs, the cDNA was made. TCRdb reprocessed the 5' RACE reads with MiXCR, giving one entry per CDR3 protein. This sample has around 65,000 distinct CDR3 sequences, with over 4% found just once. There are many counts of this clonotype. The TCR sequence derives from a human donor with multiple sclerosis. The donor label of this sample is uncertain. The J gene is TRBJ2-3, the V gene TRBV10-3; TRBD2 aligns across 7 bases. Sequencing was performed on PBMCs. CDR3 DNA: TGTGCCATCAGTGAGTCCCATATCGCGGGAGCCACAGATACGCAGTATTTT. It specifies CAISESHIAGATDTQYF.